One sample yielded the 20 T cell receptor beta chains listed below, sequenced in a study of T cells after yellow fever vaccination. MiXCR was run by TCRdb on the 5' RACE reads, yielding one entry per CDR3 protein. The sample shows over 300,000 distinct CDR3 sequences, less than 4.5% of them seen only once. The sequenced sample was PBMCs, obtained on the day of the yellow fever booster vaccination. Receptor source: a man between 18 and 35 years old who received the YFV17D yellow fever vaccine.

This clonotype was observed at least ten times. The chain carries TRBV5-1 and TRBJ2-7, with TRBD1 identical over 7 bases. The CDR3 is made up of 12 amino acids. Germline CDR1 and CDR2: SGHRS and YFSETQ. With 4 bases clipped from V and 3 bases from J, the junction kept 1 base outside the gene matches. CDR3 protein: CASSRQGYEQYF. CDR3 sequence (DNA): TGCGCCAGCAGCCGACAGGGCTACGAGCAGTACTTC.

This clonotype was observed many times. The V and J genes are TRBV6-1 and TRBJ2-1; D ambiguous. This CDR3 has 14 residues. Germline lookup yields CDR1 MNHNS and CDR2 SASEGT. V dropped 4 bases and J dropped 6 bases, with 13 bases sitting between them. The CDR3, as DNA: TGTGCCAGCAGTGCCCACGTAAAGGGCAATGAGCAGTTCTTC. Translating gives CASSAHVKGNEQFF.

Ten or more counts support this clonotype. The rearrangement joins TRBV7-2 to TRBJ2-3; tentatively, D is TRBD1 (5 bases). From germline, CDR1 is SGHTA and CDR2 FQGNSA. CDR3 length equals 12 residues. Trimming took off 1 base at V and 8 bases at J, with 7 bases between the two ends. Here the CDR3 reads CASSLEGRTQYF. The CDR3 DNA reads as TGTGCCAGCAGCTTAGAGGGGCGTACGCAGTATTTT.

This clonotype was seen only a few times. This chain uses TRBV10-3 with TRBJ2-1; D ambiguous. The germline CDR1 and CDR2 sequences are ENHRY and SYGVKD. The CDR3 consists of 12 residues. Trimming removed 2 bases at V and 8 bases at J, with 7 bases between. The CDR3 reads CAISERVDEQFF. CDR3 DNA sequence: TGTGCCATCAGTGAGCGGGTTGATGAGCAGTTCTTC.

This chain connects TRBV10-3 to TRBJ1-2; no clear D. Germline assignment: CDR1 ENHRY and CDR2 SYGVKD. V was cut by 2 bases and J by 5 bases, with 12 bases left in between. The CDR3 extends over 14 amino acids. The CDR3 DNA reads as TGTGCCATCAGTGAGGGCCAGGAGAAATATGGCTACACCTTC. It encodes CAISEGQEKYGYTF.

At least ten counts were recorded for this clonotype. This chain joins TRBV20-1 and TRBJ2-3; 7 bases fit TRBD2. The CDR3 extends over 14 amino acids. The trim removed 0 bases at V and 3 bases at J, leaving 3 bases unmatched. The germline gives CDR1 DFQATT, CDR2 SNEGSKA (reference sequence). The chain's CDR3 is CSARDSGGTDTQYF. CDR3 nucleotide sequence: TGCAGTGCTAGAGACTCGGGGGGAACAGATACGCAGTATTTT.

This clonotype was seen ten or more times. This chain connects TRBV4-3 to TRBJ2-1, with D possibly being TRBD2 (7 bases). The CDR3 length is 15 residues. Germline lookup yields CDR1 LGHNA and CDR2 YSLEER. The V gene lost 2 bases and the J gene lost 4 bases, with 12 bases spanning the gap. The CDR3 reads CASSQKGGDYNEQFF. CDR3 sequence (DNA): TGCGCCAGCAGCCAAAAAGGGGGGGATTACAATGAGCAGTTCTTC.

This chain links TRBV2 with TRBJ1-1, with a possible D match to TRBD1 (6 bases). The CDR3 totals 15 residues. Germline lookup yields CDR1 SNHLY and CDR2 FYNNEI. V lost 0 bases, J lost 0 bases, and 8 bases lay in between. In DNA form, the CDR3 reads TGTGCCAGCAGTGAAGCACAGGGTGTGAACACTGAAGCTTTCTTT. This gives the protein CASSEAQGVNTEAFF.

The rearrangement uses TRBV4-1 and TRBJ1-6, with no clear D. This CDR3 is built from 15 residues. Germline V gene lookup returns CDR1 MGHRA and CDR2 YSYEKL. V was pared by 2 bases and J by 10 bases, with 15 bases between. CDR3 sequence: CASSQTDYGPSPLHF. The DNA of the CDR3 is TGCGCCAGCAGCCAAACAGACTACGGGCCCTCACCCCTCCACTTT.

The table lists this clonotype with many counts. V is TRBV9 and J is TRBJ2-3; the D is unclear. V was trimmed by 3 bases and J by 2 bases, leaving 22 bases between them. The CDR3 is 18 amino acids. Germline V gene sequence: CDR1 SGDLS, CDR2 YYNGEE. Written as DNA, the CDR3 is TGTGCCAGCAGCGGGCAGTTACAGCCAACCACAGTCACAGATACGCAGTATTTT. Protein sequence: CASSGQLQPTTVTDTQYF.

This clonotype was detected a few times. This sequence joins TRBV12-3 or TRBV12-4 and TRBJ1-5, with D hard to call. There are 15 residues in the CDR3. Trimming removed 6 bases at V and 4 bases at J, with 16 bases between. The CDR3 loop reads CASSERGVRNQPQHF. The CDR3 DNA follows: TGTGCCAGCAGCGAACGCGGGGTTAGAAATCAGCCCCAGCATTTT.

This clonotype came up a few times. The chain uses TRBV20-1 and TRBJ2-1; D ambiguous. Trimming removed 3 bases from V and 4 bases from J, with 22 bases in between. Germline loops: CDR1 DFQATT, CDR2 SNEGSKA (reference sequence). The CDR3 loop spans 17 amino acids. The CDR3 is CSAREFLSGVLYNEQFF. In DNA, the CDR3 is TGCAGTGCTAGGGAATTTCTTTCGGGCGTATTATACAATGAGCAGTTCTTC.

Many counts were recorded for this clonotype. The rearrangement links TRBV28 to TRBJ1-2; D call uncertain. With 4 bases removed from V and 8 bases from J, the gap between germline ends came to 8 bases. Germline CDR1 MDHEN, CDR2 SYDVKM. There are 11 residues in the CDR3. The CDR3 bases are TGTGCCAGCAGTTCGGTGCGAGGCTACACCTTC. This sequence encodes CASSSVRGYTF.

This clonotype was observed at least ten times. The genes are TRBV6-5 and TRBJ2-4; weak D call: TRBD1 (6 bases). CDR3 length: 14 residues. Germline CDR1 is MNHEY and CDR2 is SVGAGI. Deletions cut 4 bases from V and 6 bases from J, with 13 bases between. CDR3 coding DNA: TGTGCCAGCAGTTCCACAGGGTCCGGAAACATTCAGTACTTC. Translating it yields CASSSTGSGNIQYF.

This clonotype showed up just a few times. The V and J genes are TRBV10-2 and TRBJ1-1; D unresolved. The length of the CDR3 is 15 residues. Trimming took off 0 bases at V and 1 base at J, with 9 bases between the two ends. The germline CDR1 and CDR2 sequences are WSHSY and SAAADI. The CDR3 DNA reads TGCGCCAGCAGTGAGTCGATGAGAGGGAACACTGAAGCTTTCTTT. Encoded protein: CASSESMRGNTEAFF.

There are a few counts of this clonotype. This rearrangement joins TRBV15 to TRBJ2-7; TRBD1 or TRBD2 may be the D gene (5 bases each). Germline CDR1 and CDR2: LNHNV and YYDKDF (reference sequence). Trimming stripped 8 bases from V and 0 bases from J, with 11 bases between. This CDR3 has 13 amino acids. The CDR3 nucleotides read TGTGCCACCGGGACGGGGAGCTCCTACGAGCAGTACTTC. The encoded protein is CATGTGSSYEQYF.

J is TRBJ2-7 and V is TRBV7-2; no clear D. Trimming took 0 bases from V and 7 from J, leaving 7 bases between them. The length of the CDR3 is 12 residues. Germline CDR1 SGHTA, CDR2 FQGNSA. The CDR3: CASSLASREQYF. For the CDR3, the DNA is TGTGCCAGCAGCTTAGCGAGCAGGGAGCAGTACTTC.

The rearrangement joins TRBV10-2 to TRBJ2-7; D is unresolved. Trimming took 6 bases from V and 6 from J, leaving 15 bases between them. The CDR3 extends over 13 amino acids. The V gene's germline CDR1 is WSHSY and CDR2 SAAADI. CDR3 residues: CASSLGLGFEQYF. As DNA, the CDR3 is TGCGCCAGCAGCCTCGGGTTGGGGTTCGAGCAGTACTTC.

The gene calls are TRBV2 and TRBJ1-1; unclear D gene. This CDR3 is 13 amino acids long. Germline loops: CDR1 SNHLY, CDR2 FYNNEI. V gave up 2 bases and J gave up 2 bases, with 6 bases separating them. CDR3 amino acids: CASSEQTNTEAFF. DNA for the CDR3: TGTGCCAGCAGTGAACAGACAAACACTGAAGCTTTCTTT. Supplemented by reference TRBV2 and TRBJ1-1, the full variable domain reads EPEVTQTPSHQVTQMGQEVILRCVPISNHLYFYWYRQILGQKVEFLVSFYNNEISEKSEIFDDQFSVERPDGSNFTLKIRSTKLEDSAMYFCASSEQTNTEAFFGQGTRLTVV.

At least ten counts were recorded for this clonotype. CDR3 amino acids: CASSGEDTGELFF. CDR3 coding DNA: TGTGCCAGCAGTGGAGAGGACACCGGGGAGCTGTTTTTT. This chain connects TRBV6-4 to TRBJ2-2; D gene unclear. Germline CDR1 and CDR2: MRHNA and SNTAGT. Between the trimmed V and J ends, which lost 4 bases and 3 bases, there was a span of 6 bases. CDR3 length equals 13 residues.